These 9 T cell receptor beta chains share one sample of origin, sequenced in a study of blood T cells in healthy people across ages. A second PCR, run for 7 to 11 cycles, used a sample-barcoded 5' primer plus a J-beta primer mix. Using its own MiXCR run on the 5' RACE reads, TCRdb lists one record per CDR3 protein. The sample has 1.5 million or so distinct CDR3 sequences; around 40% are singletons. The sequencing input was blood. The receptors here all came from a woman aged 18 to 35 in good health.

The J gene is TRBJ1-2, the V gene TRBV12-3 or TRBV12-4; no reliable D call. The CDR3 contains 11 residues. V shed 7 bases and J shed 7 bases, with 10 bases lying between them. The CDR3 sequence is CASIRAGGYTF. As DNA, the CDR3 is TGTGCCAGCATTCGTGCAGGTGGCTACACCTTC.

This clonotype was counted between two and nine times. V is TRBV27 and J is TRBJ1-2; tentative D call: TRBD1 (5 bases). The CDR3 covers 14 residues. From germline, CDR1 is MNHEY and CDR2 SMNVEV (reference sequence). Trimming shortened V by 3 bases and J by 4 bases, and 12 bases separated the two germline ends. The CDR3 nucleotides read TGTGCCAGCAGTTTGGACGGCGGGGGCTATGGCTACACCTTC. This sequence encodes CASSLDGGGYGYTF.

There are a few counts of this clonotype. The chain links TRBV11-2 to TRBJ1-2; weak D call: TRBD1 (5 bases). Germline V gene data show CDR1 as SGHAT and CDR2 as FQNNGV. The V gene lost 4 bases and the J gene lost 1 base, with 10 bases spanning the gap. This CDR3 contains 14 residues. DNA of the CDR3: TGTGCCAGCAGCTCCCAGACAGATAACTATGGCTACACCTTC. Translated, it gives CASSSQTDNYGYTF.

The chain carries TRBV20-1 and TRBJ2-1, with D possibly TRBD2 on 7 matching bases. The CDR3 is made up of 17 amino acids. From germline, CDR1 is DFQATT and CDR2 SNEGSKA (reference sequence). Trimming pared 4 bases from V and 2 bases from J, leaving 21 bases between. Written as DNA, the CDR3 is TGCAGTGCTATAACCAGCGGGACAAATCCTCCCTACAATGAGCAGTTCTTC. Translating gives CSAITSGTNPPYNEQFF.

This clonotype was picked up one time. With a much larger clone just one base away, this may be a read error. V gene TRBV4-2 combines with J gene TRBJ2-1; TRBD1 might be the D (5 bases). The germline CDR1 and CDR2 sequences are LGHNA and YNFKEQ. The CDR3 is made up of 16 amino acids. The CDR3 region is CASSLSDISSYNKQFF. The CDR3 DNA sequence: TGTGCCAGCAGCCTCTCGGACATCAGCTCCTACAATAAGCAGTTCTTC.

This clonotype was recorded a few times. The chain is built from TRBV20-1 and TRBJ2-4, with TRBD1 as a possible D gene (5 bases). The assigned J gene may be wrong: the sequence end matches TRBJ2-7 better. The CDR3 length is 13 residues. The V gene's germline CDR1 is DFQATT and CDR2 SNEGSKA (reference sequence). Written as DNA, the CDR3 is TGCAGTGCTAGAGACCCCAGGGCCTACGAGCAGTACTTC. It yields the protein CSARDPRAYEQYF.

About this clonotype: The junction and the germline gene differ at one end; a read error may be behind it. The chain combines TRBV10-3 with TRBJ2-7, with TRBD1 matching 8 bases. Germline CDR1 is ENHRY and CDR2 is SYGVKD. This CDR3 is built from 14 residues. DNA for the CDR3: TGTGTCATCAGCGAGGGACAGGAATCCTACGAGCAGTACTTC. The encoded protein is CVISEGQESYEQYF.

The chain uses TRBV24-1 and TRBJ2-1; TRBD1 matches at 12 bases. Germline trimming cut 9 bases from V and 7 bases from J; bases unmatched to any gene: 9. CDR1 is KGHDR, CDR2 SFDVKD, per germline. The CDR3 is made up of 15 amino acids. The CDR3, as DNA: TGTGCCACCTCCCCGGGGGACAGGGGGCGTAATGAGCAGTTCTTC. It is translated as CATSPGDRGRNEQFF.

A single count supports this clonotype. The chain couples TRBV7-2 to TRBJ2-5, with a tentative D call TRBD2 (7 bases). V lost 5 bases, J lost 11 bases, and 24 bases lay in between. The CDR3 sequence is 15 residues long. Germline loops: CDR1 SGHTA, CDR2 FQGNSA. The CDR3 protein is CASSVVGGGLNEQYF. DNA for the CDR3: TGTGCCAGCAGCGTAGTTGGGGGGGGGCTAAATGAGCAGTACTTC.